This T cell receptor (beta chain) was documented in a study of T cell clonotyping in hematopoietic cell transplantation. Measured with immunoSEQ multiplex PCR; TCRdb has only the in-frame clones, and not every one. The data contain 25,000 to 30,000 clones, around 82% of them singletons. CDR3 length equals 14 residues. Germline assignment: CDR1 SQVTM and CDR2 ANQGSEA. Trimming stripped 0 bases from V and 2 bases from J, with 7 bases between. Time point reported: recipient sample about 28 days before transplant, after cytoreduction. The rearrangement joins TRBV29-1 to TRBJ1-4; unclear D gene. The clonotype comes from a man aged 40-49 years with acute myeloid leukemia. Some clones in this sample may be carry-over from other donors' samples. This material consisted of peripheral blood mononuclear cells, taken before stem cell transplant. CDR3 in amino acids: CSVEEAGTNEKLFF. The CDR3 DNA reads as TGCAGCGTTGAAGAGGCCGGGACTAATGAAAAACTGTTTTTT.